This T cell receptor (beta chain) was found in a study of early stage breast cancer tumors. Across the whole study: Invasive lobular carcinomas made up about 30% of the 12 ER+/PR+/HER2- tumors.

By sample share, this clone is medium-sized (0.01 to 0.1%). The repertoire was sequenced with immunoSEQ multiplex PCR; TCRdb's copy has only in-frame clones and lacks some. The sample shows fewer than 30,000 clones, about three fifths of them seen only once. Roughly 19-50 mg of tissue was diced for each tumor. The TCR sequence derives from a person aged 45 to 59 with breast cancer. The sequencing sample was made of breast tumor tissue.

The CDR3 coding sequence is TGCGCCAGCAGCTCGATCGGACTAGCGAGAAAGGCGGAGACCCAGTACTTC. Encoded protein: CASSSIGLARKAETQYF. The V gene is TRBV5-1, the J gene TRBJ2-5; 9 positions agree with TRBD2. The V gene end was trimmed by 3 bases and the J gene end by 5 bases; junction bases not matched to a gene: 14. Germline V CDR1 and CDR2: SGHRS, YFSETQ. The CDR3 consists of 17 residues.